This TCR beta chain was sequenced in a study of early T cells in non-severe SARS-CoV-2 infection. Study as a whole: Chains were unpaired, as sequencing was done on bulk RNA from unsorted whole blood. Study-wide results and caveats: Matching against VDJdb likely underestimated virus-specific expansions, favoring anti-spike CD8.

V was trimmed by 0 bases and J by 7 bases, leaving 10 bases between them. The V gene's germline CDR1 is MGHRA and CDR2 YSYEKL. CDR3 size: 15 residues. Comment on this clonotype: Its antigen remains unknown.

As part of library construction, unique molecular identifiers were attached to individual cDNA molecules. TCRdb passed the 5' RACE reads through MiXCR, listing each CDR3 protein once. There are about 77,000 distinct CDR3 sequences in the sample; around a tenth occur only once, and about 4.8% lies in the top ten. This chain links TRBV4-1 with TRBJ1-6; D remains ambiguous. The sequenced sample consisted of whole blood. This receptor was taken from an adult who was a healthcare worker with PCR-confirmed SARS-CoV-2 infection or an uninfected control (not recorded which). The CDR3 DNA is TGCGCCAGCAGCCAAGAGATGGACGCCAATTCACCCCTCCACTTT. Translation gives CASSQEMDANSPLHF.